This passage covers 10 T cell receptor beta chains from one sample sequenced in a study of CD8+ T cells in alopecia areata. The treatment: oral pan-JAK inhibitor, 5-10 mg twice daily. After isolation, RNA underwent reverse transcription to generate cDNA as the sequencing template. TCRdb's copy holds only in-frame clones and misses some; the assay was immunoSEQ multiplex PCR. The sample consists of some 240,000 clones, more than 45% of them appearing once. The source was CD4+ T cells sorted from blood, collected at week 4, from a patient treated with tofacitinib. Every receptor here comes from a human donor with alopecia areata.

The chain links TRBV7-2 to TRBJ1-2, with D tentatively TRBD1 (6 bases). The V and J ends lost 1 base and 4 bases respectively, with 16 bases between them. CDR1 is SGHTA and CDR2 is FQGNSA in the germline V gene. The CDR3 covers 16 residues. As DNA, the CDR3 is TGTGCCAGCAGCTTAGGAGGGTATGGGGACACCTATGGCTACACCTTC. Translating it yields CASSLGGYGDTYGYTF.

This rearrangement joins TRBV29-1 to TRBJ2-7; D gene unclear. CDR1 and CDR2 from the germline V gene are SQVTM and ANQGSEA. V lost 7 bases to trimming and J lost 2 bases, with 12 bases between them. CDR3 length: 12 amino acids. Here the CDR3 reads CSAINGPYEQYF. Written as DNA, the CDR3 is TGCAGCGCCATAAATGGACCCTACGAGCAGTACTTC.

This clone was seen a few times. The chain couples TRBV19 to TRBJ2-2; TRBD2 matches at 8 bases. The CDR3 has 13 residues. V lost 8 bases to trimming and J lost 11 bases; unmatched junction nucleotides: 10. Germline V gene sequence: CDR1 LNHDA, CDR2 SQIVND (reference sequence). CDR3 sequence reads: CASQISGARELFF. CDR3 coding DNA: TGTGCCAGTCAGATTAGCGGGGCCCGTGAGCTGTTTTTT.

This chain uses TRBV6-1 with TRBJ2-5; 9 bases line up with TRBD2. The V gene end was trimmed by 5 bases and the J gene end by 2 bases; junction bases not matched to a gene: 3. This CDR3 region has 14 residues. Germline CDR1 and CDR2: MNHNS and SASEGT. The CDR3: CASSPSGAQETQYF. In DNA, the CDR3 is TGTGCCAGCAGTCCTAGCGGGGCTCAAGAGACCCAGTACTTC.

The chain employs TRBV6-1 and TRBJ2-5, with 8 bases matching TRBD2. CDR1 is MNHNS, CDR2 SASEGT, per germline. V was clipped by 4 bases and J by 3 bases; unmatched bases: 4. The CDR3 is made up of 14 amino acids. For the CDR3, the DNA is TGTGCCAGCAGTGTGTGGCGGGGGGAAGAGACCCAGTACTTC. Protein product: CASSVWRGEETQYF.

The J gene is TRBJ2-3, the V gene TRBV27, with 9 bases aligning to TRBD1. The CDR3 extends over 16 amino acids. CDR1 MNHEY and CDR2 SMNVEV come from the germline V gene (reference sequence). V lost 5 bases, J lost 4 bases, and 10 bases stayed unmatched. The CDR3 DNA follows: TGTGCCAGCAGTCGGGGGGCGGGACAGGGTCCAGATACGCAGTATTTT. Encoded protein: CASSRGAGQGPDTQYF.

This clone was counted between two and nine times. The genes are TRBV29-1 and TRBJ1-6, with D perhaps TRBD1 (6 bases). The V and J ends lost 7 bases and 7 bases respectively, with 17 bases between them. The CDR3 consists of 14 residues. CDR1 and CDR2 (germline): SQVTM, ANQGSEA. In DNA form, the CDR3 reads TGCAGCGCCACTACAGGGTCTGGGAATTCACCCCTCCACTTT. Translating gives CSATTGSGNSPLHF.

The chain couples TRBV25-1 to TRBJ2-7; 11 bases are a match to TRBD1. The V gene end was trimmed by 5 bases and the J gene end by 3 bases; junction bases not matched to a gene: 6. This CDR3 has 15 amino acids. Germline CDR1 MGHDK, CDR2 SYGVNS. The DNA for the CDR3 is TGTGCCAGCAGTCACCCGGGGACAGGGGGCTACGAGCAGTACTTC. This codes for CASSHPGTGGYEQYF.

This clone appeared a few times. This sequence joins TRBV28 and TRBJ2-4; D is unresolved. Germline lookup yields CDR1 MDHEN and CDR2 SYDVKM. Trimming stripped 5 bases from V and 1 base from J, with 9 bases between. The CDR3 sequence is 14 residues long. CDR3 bases: TGTGCCAGCAGTACGGGTGAGGCCAAAAACATTCAGTACTTC. Translated, it gives CASSTGEAKNIQYF.

This clone came up a few times. The chain employs TRBV29-1 and TRBJ2-3, with D uncertain. The CDR3 has 13 residues. Germline lookup yields CDR1 SQVTM and CDR2 ANQGSEA. Trimming left V 1 base short and J 3 bases short, with 8 bases between. The CDR3 reads CSVEVPGTDTQYF. DNA of the CDR3: TGCAGCGTTGAAGTTCCAGGAACAGATACGCAGTATTTT.